This T cell receptor (beta chain) was identified during a study of blood T cell repertoires in COVID-19. On the study more broadly: Sample material is recorded as cDNA or gDNA derived from T cells, B-cell-depleted T cells, or PBMCs.

The germline V gene encodes CDR1 KGHDR and CDR2 SFDVKD. Unmatched junction bases numbered 7, after V lost 4 bases and J lost 5 bases. This CDR3 is built from 16 residues. As processed by the authors: Quantification of nucleated cells was approximated via reference gene primer amplification. Sequencing used immunoSEQ multiplex PCR; TCRdb keeps in-frame clones, though not all of them. Clone size and V and J calls were adopted from that table, with D and trimming inferred from the DNA. The sample includes roughly 120,000 clones, approximately 81% of them seen just once. The specimen sequenced was peripheral blood. The chain employs TRBV24-1 and TRBJ2-1; TRBD1 matches at 10 bases. This TCR was sampled from a human donor in a cohort sampled during active COVID-19. CDR3 region: CATSDADRGPDNEQFF. In DNA, the CDR3 is TGTGCCACCAGTGACGCTGACAGGGGGCCCGACAATGAGCAGTTCTTC.